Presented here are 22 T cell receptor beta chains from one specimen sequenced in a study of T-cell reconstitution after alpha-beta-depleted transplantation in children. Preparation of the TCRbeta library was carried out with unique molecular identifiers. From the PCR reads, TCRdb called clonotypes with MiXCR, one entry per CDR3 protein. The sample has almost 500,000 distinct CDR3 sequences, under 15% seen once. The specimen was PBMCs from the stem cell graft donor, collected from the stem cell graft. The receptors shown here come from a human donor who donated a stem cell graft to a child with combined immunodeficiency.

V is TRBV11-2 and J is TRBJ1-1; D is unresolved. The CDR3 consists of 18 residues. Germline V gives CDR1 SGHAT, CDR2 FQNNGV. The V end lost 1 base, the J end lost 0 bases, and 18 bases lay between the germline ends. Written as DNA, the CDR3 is TGTGCCAGCAGCTTAGTTGGGAGGTCATGGACCATGAACACTGAAGCTTTCTTT. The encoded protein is CASSLVGRSWTMNTEAFF.

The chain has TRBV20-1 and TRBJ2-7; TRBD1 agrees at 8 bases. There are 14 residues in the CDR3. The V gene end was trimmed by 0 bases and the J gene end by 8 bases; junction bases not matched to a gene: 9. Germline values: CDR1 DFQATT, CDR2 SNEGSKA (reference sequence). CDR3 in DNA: TGCAGTGCTAGAGATTTCGCGACAGGGGTGAAGCAGTACTTC. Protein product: CSARDFATGVKQYF.

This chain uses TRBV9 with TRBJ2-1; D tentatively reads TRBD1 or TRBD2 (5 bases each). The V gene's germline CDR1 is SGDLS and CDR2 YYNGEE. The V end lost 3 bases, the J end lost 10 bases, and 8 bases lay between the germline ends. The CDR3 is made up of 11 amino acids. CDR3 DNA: TGTGCCAGCAGCGCGGGGCAAGAGCAGTTCTTC. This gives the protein CASSAGQEQFF.

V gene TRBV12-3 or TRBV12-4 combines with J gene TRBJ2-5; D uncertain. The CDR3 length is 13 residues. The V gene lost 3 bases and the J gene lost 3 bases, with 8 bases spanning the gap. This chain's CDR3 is CASSFQREETQYF. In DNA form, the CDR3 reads TGTGCCAGCAGTTTCCAGCGCGAAGAGACCCAGTACTTC.

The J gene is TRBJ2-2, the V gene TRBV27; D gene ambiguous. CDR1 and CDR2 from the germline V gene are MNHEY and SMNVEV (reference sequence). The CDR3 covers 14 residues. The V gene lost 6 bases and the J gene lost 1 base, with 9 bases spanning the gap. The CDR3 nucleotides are TGTGCCAGCAGGCTTGGCAGGAACACCGGGGAGCTGTTTTTT. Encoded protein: CASRLGRNTGELFF.

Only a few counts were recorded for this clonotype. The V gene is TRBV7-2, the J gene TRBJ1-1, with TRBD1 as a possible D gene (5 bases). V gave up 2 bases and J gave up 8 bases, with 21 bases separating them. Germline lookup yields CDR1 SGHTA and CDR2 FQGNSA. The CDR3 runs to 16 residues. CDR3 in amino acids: CASSLNSWTSSGEAFF. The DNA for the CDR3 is TGTGCCAGCAGCTTAAATTCTTGGACATCCAGTGGAGAAGCTTTCTTT.

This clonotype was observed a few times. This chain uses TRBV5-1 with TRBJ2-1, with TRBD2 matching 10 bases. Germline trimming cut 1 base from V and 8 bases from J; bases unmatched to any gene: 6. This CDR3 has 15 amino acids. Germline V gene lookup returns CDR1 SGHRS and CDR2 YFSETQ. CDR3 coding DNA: TGCGCCAGCAGCTTGAGAGCGGGGGGGTTGGATGAGCAGTTCTTC. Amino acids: CASSLRAGGLDEQFF. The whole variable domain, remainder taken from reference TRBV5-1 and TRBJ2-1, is KAGVTQTPRYLIKTRGQQVTLSCSPISGHRSVSWYQQTPGQGLQFLFEYFSETQRNKGNFPGRFSGRQFSNSRSEMNVSTLELGDSALYLCASSLRAGGLDEQFFGPGTRLTVL.

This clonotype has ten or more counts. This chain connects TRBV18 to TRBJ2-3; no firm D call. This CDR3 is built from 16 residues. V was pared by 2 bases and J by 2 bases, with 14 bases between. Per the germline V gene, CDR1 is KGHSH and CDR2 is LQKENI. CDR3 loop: CASSPSRGSVTDTQYF. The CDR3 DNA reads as TGTGCCAGCTCACCATCCCGCGGCTCCGTCACAGATACGCAGTATTTT.

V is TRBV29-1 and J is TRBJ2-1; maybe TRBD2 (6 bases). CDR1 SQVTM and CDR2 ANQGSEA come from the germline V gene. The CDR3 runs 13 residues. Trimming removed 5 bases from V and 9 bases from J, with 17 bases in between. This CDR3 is CSVRIRGKGEQFF. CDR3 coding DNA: TGCAGCGTTCGGATCCGCGGGAAGGGTGAGCAGTTCTTC.

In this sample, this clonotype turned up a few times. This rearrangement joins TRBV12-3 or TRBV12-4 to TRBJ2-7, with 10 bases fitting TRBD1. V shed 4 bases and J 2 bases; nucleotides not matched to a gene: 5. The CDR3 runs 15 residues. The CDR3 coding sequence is TGTGCCAGCAGTTCGCGGGGACAGGGGCCCTACGAGCAGTACTTC. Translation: CASSSRGQGPYEQYF.

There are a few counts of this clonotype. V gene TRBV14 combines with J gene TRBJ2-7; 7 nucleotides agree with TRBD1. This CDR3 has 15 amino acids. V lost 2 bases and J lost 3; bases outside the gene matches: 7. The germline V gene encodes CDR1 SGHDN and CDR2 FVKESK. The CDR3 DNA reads TGTGCCAGCAGCCAACCGGGACAGCCTCTCTACGAGCAGTACTTC. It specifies CASSQPGQPLYEQYF.

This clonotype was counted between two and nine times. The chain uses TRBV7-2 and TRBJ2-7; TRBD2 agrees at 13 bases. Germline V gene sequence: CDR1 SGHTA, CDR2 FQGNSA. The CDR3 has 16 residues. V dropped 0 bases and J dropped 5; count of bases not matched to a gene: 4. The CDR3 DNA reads TGTGCCAGCAGCTTAGCAACTAGCGGGAGGGTGCACGAGCAGTACTTC. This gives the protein CASSLATSGRVHEQYF. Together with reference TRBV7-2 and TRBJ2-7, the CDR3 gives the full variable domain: GAGVSQSPSNKVTEKGKDVELRCDPISGHTALYWYRQSLGQGLEFLIYFQGNSAPDKSGLPSDRFSAERTGGSVSTLTIQRTQQEDSAVYLCASSLATSGRVHEQYFGPGTRLTVT.

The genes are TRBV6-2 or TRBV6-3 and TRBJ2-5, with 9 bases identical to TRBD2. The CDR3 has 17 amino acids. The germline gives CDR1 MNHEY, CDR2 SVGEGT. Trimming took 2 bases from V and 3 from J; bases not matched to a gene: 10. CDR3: CASSYGHGVAGEETQYF. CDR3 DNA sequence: TGTGCCAGCAGTTACGGCCACGGTGTAGCGGGAGAAGAGACCCAGTACTTC.

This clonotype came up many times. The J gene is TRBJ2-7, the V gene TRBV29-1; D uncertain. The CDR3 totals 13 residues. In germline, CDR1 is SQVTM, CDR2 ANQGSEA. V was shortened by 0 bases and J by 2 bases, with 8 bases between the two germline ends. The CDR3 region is CSVEDPLTYEQYF. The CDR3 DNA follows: TGCAGCGTTGAAGATCCCCTAACCTACGAGCAGTACTTC.

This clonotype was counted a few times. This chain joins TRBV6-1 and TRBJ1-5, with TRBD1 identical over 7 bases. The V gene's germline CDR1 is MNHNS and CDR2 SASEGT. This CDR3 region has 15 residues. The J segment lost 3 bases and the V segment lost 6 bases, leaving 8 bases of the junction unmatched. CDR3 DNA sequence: TGTGCCAGCAGCCCGGGACAGAGACTCAATCAGCCCCAGCATTTT. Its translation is CASSPGQRLNQPQHF.

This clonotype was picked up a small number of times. DNA of the CDR3: TGTGCCAGCACCCCACGGGCGGGACTTTACGAGCAGTACTTC. Amino acid sequence: CASTPRAGLYEQYF. This chain links TRBV7-2 with TRBJ2-7; weak D call: TRBD2 (6 bases). CDR1 and CDR2 from the germline V gene are SGHTA and FQGNSA. The length of the CDR3 is 14 residues. The ends were cut back, 7 bases at V and 4 bases at J, with 17 bases in the middle.

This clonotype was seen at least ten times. CDR3 sequence: CASSYGTLQETQYF. The DNA of the CDR3 is TGTGCCAGCAGCTACGGGACTCTCCAAGAGACCCAGTACTTC. This sequence joins TRBV9 and TRBJ2-5; possible D gene TRBD2, 6 bases. There are 14 residues in the CDR3. V lost 4 bases and J lost 1, with 11 bases in between. CDR1 is SGDLS and CDR2 is YYNGEE in the germline V gene.

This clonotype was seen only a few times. The CDR3 bases are TGTGCCAGCAGCTTGACCGGGGTCTCCTACGAGCAGTACTTC. This sequence encodes CASSLTGVSYEQYF. The chain combines TRBV5-4 with TRBJ2-7; a weak D match, TRBD2 (5 bases). This CDR3 spans 14 amino acids. V was pared by 1 base and J by 0 bases, with 8 bases between. The germline gives CDR1 SGHNT, CDR2 YYREEE (reference sequence).

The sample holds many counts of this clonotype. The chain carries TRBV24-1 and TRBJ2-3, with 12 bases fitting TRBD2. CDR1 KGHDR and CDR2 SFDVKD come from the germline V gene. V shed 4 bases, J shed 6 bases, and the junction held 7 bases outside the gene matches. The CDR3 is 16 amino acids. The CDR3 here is CATSDPTSGRTDTQYF. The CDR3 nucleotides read TGTGCCACCAGTGACCCGACTAGCGGGAGAACGGATACGCAGTATTTT.

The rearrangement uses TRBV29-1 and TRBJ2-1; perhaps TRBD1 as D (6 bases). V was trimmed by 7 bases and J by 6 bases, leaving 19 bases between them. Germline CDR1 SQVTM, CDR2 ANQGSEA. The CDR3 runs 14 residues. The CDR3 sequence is CSAVRDPGANEQFF. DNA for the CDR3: TGCAGCGCTGTTCGCGATCCAGGGGCCAATGAGCAGTTCTTC.

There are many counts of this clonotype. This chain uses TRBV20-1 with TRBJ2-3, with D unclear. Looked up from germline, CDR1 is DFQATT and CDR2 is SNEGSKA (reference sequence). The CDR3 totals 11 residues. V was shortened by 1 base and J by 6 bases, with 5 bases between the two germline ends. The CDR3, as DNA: TGCAGTGCTAGAGGAGTTGATACGCAGTATTTT. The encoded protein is CSARGVDTQYF.

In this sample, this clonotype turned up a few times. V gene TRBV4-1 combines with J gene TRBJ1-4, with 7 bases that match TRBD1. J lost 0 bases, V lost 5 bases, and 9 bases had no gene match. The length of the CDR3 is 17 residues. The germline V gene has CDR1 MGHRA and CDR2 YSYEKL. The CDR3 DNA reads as TGCGCCAGCAGCTACAGAGGACAGGTTGCAACTAATGAAAAACTGTTTTTT. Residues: CASSYRGQVATNEKLFF.